This TCR beta chain was retrieved from a study of patients and donors after allogeneic stem cell transplantation. One entry per CDR3 protein, called by TCRdb with MiXCR from the RT-PCR reads. This sample yields over 150,000 distinct CDR3 sequences, of which around 28% are seen a single time; 3.2% belongs to the top ten. The sample taken for sequencing was blood, either unsorted or a sorted T cell fraction (not recorded which). The TCR comes from a human donor who was either an allogeneic HSCT recipient or a stem cell or donor lymphocyte infusion donor (not recorded which). It is not recorded whose cells these are; they may come from a transplant donor.

CDR3 residues: CASSVAPGLGPSGANVLTF. CDR3 DNA sequence: TGTGCCAGCAGCGTAGCTCCGGGTCTAGGCCCCTCTGGGGCCAACGTCCTGACTTTC. This sequence joins TRBV9 and TRBJ2-6, with no clear D. The CDR3 is 19 residues long. V was cut by 0 bases and J by 0 bases, with 16 bases left in between. Germline loops: CDR1 SGDLS, CDR2 YYNGEE. The full variable domain, its missing parts supplied by reference TRBV9 and TRBJ2-6, is DSGVTQTPKHLITATGQRVTLRCSPRSGDLSVYWYQQSLDQGLQFLIQYYNGEERAKGNILERFSAQQFPDLHSELNLSSLELGDSALYFCASSVAPGLGPSGANVLTFGAGSRLTVL.